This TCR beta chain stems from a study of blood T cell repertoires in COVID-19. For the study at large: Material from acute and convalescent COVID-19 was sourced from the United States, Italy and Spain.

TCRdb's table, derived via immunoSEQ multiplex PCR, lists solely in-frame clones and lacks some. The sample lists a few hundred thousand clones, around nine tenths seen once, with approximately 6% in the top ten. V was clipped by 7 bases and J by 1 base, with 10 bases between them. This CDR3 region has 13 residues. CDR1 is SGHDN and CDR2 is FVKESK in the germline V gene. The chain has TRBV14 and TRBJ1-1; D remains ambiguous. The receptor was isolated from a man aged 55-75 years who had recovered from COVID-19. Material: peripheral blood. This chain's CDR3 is CASTPWRNTEAFF. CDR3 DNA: TGTGCCAGCACCCCTTGGAGGAACACTGAAGCTTTCTTT.